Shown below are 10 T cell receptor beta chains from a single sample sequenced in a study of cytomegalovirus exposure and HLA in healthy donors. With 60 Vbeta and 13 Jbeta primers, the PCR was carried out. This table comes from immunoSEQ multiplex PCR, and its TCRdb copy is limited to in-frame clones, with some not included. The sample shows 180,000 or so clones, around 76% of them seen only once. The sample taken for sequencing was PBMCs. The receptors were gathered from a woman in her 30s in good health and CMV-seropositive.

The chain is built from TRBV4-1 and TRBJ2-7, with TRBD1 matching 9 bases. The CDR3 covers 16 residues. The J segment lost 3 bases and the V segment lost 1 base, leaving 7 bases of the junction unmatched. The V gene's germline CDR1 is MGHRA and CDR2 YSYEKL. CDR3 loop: CASSQVLGQGFYEQYF. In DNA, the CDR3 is TGCGCCAGCAGCCAAGTCCTCGGACAGGGGTTCTACGAGCAGTACTTC.

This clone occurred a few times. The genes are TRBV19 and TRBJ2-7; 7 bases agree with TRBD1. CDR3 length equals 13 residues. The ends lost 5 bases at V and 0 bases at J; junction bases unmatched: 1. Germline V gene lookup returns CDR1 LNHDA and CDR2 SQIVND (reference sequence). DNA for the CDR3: TGTGCCAGTAGTGACAGGGTCTCCTACGAGCAGTACTTC. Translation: CASSDRVSYEQYF.

The CDR3 region is CAWSVGGTNEKLFF. In nucleotides, the CDR3 is TGTGCCTGGAGTGTTGGGGGGACTAATGAAAAACTGTTTTTT. This rearrangement joins TRBV30 to TRBJ1-4, with D perhaps matching TRBD1 (5 bases). The V gene lost 0 bases and the J gene lost 2 bases, with 7 bases spanning the gap. Looked up from germline, CDR1 is GTSNPN and CDR2 is SVGIG (reference sequence). CDR3 length: 14 amino acids.

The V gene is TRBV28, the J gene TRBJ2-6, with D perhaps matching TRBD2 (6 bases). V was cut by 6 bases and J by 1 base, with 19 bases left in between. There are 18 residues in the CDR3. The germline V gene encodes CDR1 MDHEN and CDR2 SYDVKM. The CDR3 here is CASSDRGFRISGANVLTF. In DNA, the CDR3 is TGTGCCAGCAGCGACCGGGGGTTCCGAATATCTGGGGCCAACGTCCTGACTTTC.

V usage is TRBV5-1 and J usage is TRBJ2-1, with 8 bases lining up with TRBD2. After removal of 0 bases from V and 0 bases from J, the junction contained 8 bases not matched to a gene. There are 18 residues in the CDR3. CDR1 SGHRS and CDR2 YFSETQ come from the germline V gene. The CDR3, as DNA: TGCGCCAGCAGCTTGGCTCTAGCGGGTCCTAGCTCCTACAATGAGCAGTTCTTC. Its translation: CASSLALAGPSSYNEQFF.

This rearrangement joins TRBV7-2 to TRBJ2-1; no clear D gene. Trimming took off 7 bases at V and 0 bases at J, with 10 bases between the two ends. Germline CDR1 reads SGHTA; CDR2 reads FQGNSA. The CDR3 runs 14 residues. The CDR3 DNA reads TGTGCCAGCACCCGCGGATTCTCCTACAATGAGCAGTTCTTC. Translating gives CASTRGFSYNEQFF.

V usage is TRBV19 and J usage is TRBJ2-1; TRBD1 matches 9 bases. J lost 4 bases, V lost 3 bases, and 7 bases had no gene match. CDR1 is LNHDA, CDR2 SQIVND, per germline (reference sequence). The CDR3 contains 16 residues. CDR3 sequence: CASSIGGQGLYNEQFF. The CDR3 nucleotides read TGTGCCAGTAGTATTGGGGGACAGGGCCTGTACAATGAGCAGTTCTTC. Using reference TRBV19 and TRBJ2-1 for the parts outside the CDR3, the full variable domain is DGGITQSPKYLFRKEGQNVTLSCEQNLNHDAMYWYRQDPGQGLRLIYYSQIVNDFQKGDIAEGYSVSREKKESFPLTVTSAQKNPTAFYLCASSIGGQGLYNEQFFGPGTRLTVL.

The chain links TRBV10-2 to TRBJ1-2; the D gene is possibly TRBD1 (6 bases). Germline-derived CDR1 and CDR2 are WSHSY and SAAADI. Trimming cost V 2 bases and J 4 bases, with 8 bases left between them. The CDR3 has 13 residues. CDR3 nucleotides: TGCGCCAGCAGTGAGCAGGGGCGCTATGGCTACACCTTC. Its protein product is CASSEQGRYGYTF.

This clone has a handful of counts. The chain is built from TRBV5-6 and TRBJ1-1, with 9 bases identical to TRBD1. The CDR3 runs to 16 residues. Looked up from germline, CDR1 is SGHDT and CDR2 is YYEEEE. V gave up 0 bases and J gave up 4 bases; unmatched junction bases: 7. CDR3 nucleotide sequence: TGTGCCAGCAGCTTGGTGGGGACAGGGTTCGGCACTGAAGCTTTCTTT. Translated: CASSLVGTGFGTEAFF.

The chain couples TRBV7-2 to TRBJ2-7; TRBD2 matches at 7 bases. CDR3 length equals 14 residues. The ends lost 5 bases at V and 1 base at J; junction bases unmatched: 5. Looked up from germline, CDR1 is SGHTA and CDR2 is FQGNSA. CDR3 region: CASSNGGSSYEQYF. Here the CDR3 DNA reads TGTGCCAGCAGCAACGGCGGGAGTTCCTACGAGCAGTACTTC.